The 21 T cell receptor beta chains listed next were all sequenced from one sample in a study of early T cells in non-severe SARS-CoV-2 infection. TCRdb fed the 5' RACE reads into MiXCR, producing one record per CDR3 protein. In the table there are some 77,000 distinct CDR3 sequences, around 13% of which are singletons. Material for sequencing was whole blood. Receptors were obtained from an adult who was a healthcare worker with PCR-confirmed SARS-CoV-2 infection or an uninfected control (not recorded which).

This clonotype was observed a handful of times. The chain has TRBV6-2 or TRBV6-3 and TRBJ1-1; no firm D call. The V gene lost 3 bases and the J gene lost 6 bases, with 14 bases spanning the gap. The germline V gene has CDR1 MNHEY and CDR2 SVGEGT. The CDR3 sequence is 14 residues long. The CDR3 here is CASSYPATASEAFF. The CDR3 bases are TGTGCCAGCAGTTATCCGGCCACGGCCTCTGAAGCTTTCTTT.

The chain couples TRBV20-1 to TRBJ1-1, with a tentative D call TRBD1 (6 bases). The V gene's germline CDR1 is DFQATT and CDR2 SNEGSKA (reference sequence). The V end was cut by 6 bases, the J end by 2 bases, with 13 bases between. This CDR3 contains 13 residues. For the CDR3, the DNA is TGCAGTGCCAGACAACAGGGAAACACTGAAGCTTTCTTT. This sequence encodes CSARQQGNTEAFF.

CDR3: CSVEEDYQFF. As DNA, the CDR3 is TGCAGCGTTGAAGAGGACTATCAGTTCTTC. V is TRBV29-1 and J is TRBJ2-1; a possible D gene is TRBD2 (6 bases). Deletions cut 0 bases from V and 13 bases from J, with 7 bases between. CDR3 length equals 10 residues. CDR1 and CDR2 from the germline V gene are SQVTM and ANQGSEA.

This clonotype was counted between two and nine times. The rearrangement uses TRBV29-1 and TRBJ2-7; D is unclear. The V and J ends lost 1 base and 3 bases respectively, with 4 bases between them. This CDR3 comprises 11 residues. Germline assignment: CDR1 SQVTM and CDR2 ANQGSEA. The CDR3, as DNA: TGCAGCGTTGAAGTCGGCTACGAGCAGTACTTC. This translates into CSVEVGYEQYF.

This clonotype was observed a few times. The chain is built from TRBV18 and TRBJ2-7; 8 nucleotides agree with TRBD2. There are 16 residues in the CDR3. Looked up from germline, CDR1 is KGHSH and CDR2 is LQKENI. The V segment lost 4 bases and the J segment 4 bases; nucleotides outside the gene matches: 12. In DNA form, the CDR3 reads TGTGCCAGCTCACTTCTACCGGGACTAGGGATATACGAGCAGTACTTC. Protein product: CASSLLPGLGIYEQYF.

This clonotype appeared a few times. The chain is built from TRBV29-1 and TRBJ1-3; a weak D match, TRBD1 (5 bases). This CDR3 has 14 residues. Trimming pared 5 bases from V and 2 bases from J, leaving 13 bases between. Germline V CDR1 and CDR2: SQVTM, ANQGSEA. CDR3 in amino acids: CSVWGGTAGNTIYF. The CDR3 region has the DNA TGCAGCGTTTGGGGGGGTACTGCTGGAAACACCATATATTTT.

This clonotype was seen only a few times. The chain couples TRBV28 to TRBJ2-1; TRBD1 might be the D (6 bases). Germline V gene lookup returns CDR1 MDHEN and CDR2 SYDVKM. V gave up 6 bases and J gave up 1 base, with 13 bases separating them. The CDR3 runs 15 residues. DNA for the CDR3: TGTGCCAGCAGGGGGTTAGGGGGTTCCTACAATGAGCAGTTCTTC. As protein: CASRGLGGSYNEQFF.

This clonotype was counted between two and nine times. This chain links TRBV28 with TRBJ2-1; 7 bases are a match to TRBD2. Germline-derived CDR1 and CDR2 are MDHEN and SYDVKM. J was trimmed by 5 bases and V by 5 bases; bases with no gene match: 12. CDR3 length: 16 amino acids. This chain's CDR3 is CASSPHGGRDHNEQFF. CDR3 nucleotide sequence: TGTGCCAGCAGTCCCCATGGGGGGAGGGACCACAATGAGCAGTTCTTC. The full variable domain, with the rest looked up from reference TRBV28 and TRBJ2-1, is DVKVTQSSRYLVKRTGEKVFLECVQDMDHENMFWYRQDPGLGLRLIYFSYDVKMKEKGDIPEGYSVSREKKERFSLILESASTNQTSMYLCASSPHGGRDHNEQFFGPGTRLTVL.

Ten or more counts support this clonotype. The rearrangement links TRBV10-3 to TRBJ2-3; perhaps TRBD2 as D (6 bases). Germline V gene lookup returns CDR1 ENHRY and CDR2 SYGVKD. This CDR3 is 15 amino acids long. The ends were cut back, 4 bases at V and 0 bases at J, with 11 bases in the middle. DNA for the CDR3: TGTGCCATCAGTGTTGAGGAGGGAAGCACAGATACGCAGTATTTT. Protein sequence: CAISVEEGSTDTQYF.

This clonotype has a count of ten or more. The chain uses TRBV4-3 and TRBJ1-6; TRBD1 agrees at 9 bases. The CDR3 loop spans 18 amino acids. CDR1 and CDR2 from the germline V gene are LGHNA and YSLEER. The junction had 10 bases not matched to a gene; V was cut back by 0 bases and J by 7 bases. The CDR3 DNA reads TGCGCCAGCAGCCAAGATGGGACAGGGAACGAAGGGAATTCACCCCTCCACTTT. Translation gives CASSQDGTGNEGNSPLHF.

At least ten counts were recorded for this clonotype. This chain connects TRBV7-6 to TRBJ2-3; possible D gene TRBD1, 5 bases. CDR1 SGHVS and CDR2 FNYEAQ come from the germline V gene. The germline V and J ends were trimmed by 5 bases and 1 base, with 13 bases remaining between them. The CDR3 totals 15 residues. The CDR3: CASSPRVGGTDTQYF. CDR3 nucleotide sequence: TGTGCCAGCAGCCCCCGAGTAGGGGGCACAGATACGCAGTATTTT.

The table lists this clonotype with a few counts. This chain connects TRBV28 to TRBJ2-7, with D unresolved. The length of the CDR3 is 15 residues. The germline V gene has CDR1 MDHEN and CDR2 SYDVKM. Trimming left V 7 bases short and J 1 base short, with 17 bases between. This chain's CDR3 is CASTTGPLASYEQYF. The CDR3 nucleotides are TGTGCCAGCACCACCGGGCCCCTTGCGTCCTACGAGCAGTACTTC.

This clonotype was observed a handful of times. J is TRBJ2-1 and V is TRBV7-9, with 14 bases matching TRBD2. CDR1 and CDR2 from the germline V gene are SEHNR and FQNEAQ (reference sequence). The CDR3 sequence is 17 residues long. Germline trimming cut 7 bases from V and 2 bases from J; bases unmatched to any gene: 7. The CDR3 DNA is TGTGCCAGCACCCGGACTAGCGGGGGGCCAACCTACAATGAGCAGTTCTTC. It is translated as CASTRTSGGPTYNEQFF. The whole variable domain, filled in from reference TRBV7-9 and TRBJ2-1, reads DTGVSQNPRHKITKRGQNVTFRCDPISEHNRLYWYRQTLGQGPEFLTYFQNEAQLEKSRLLSDRFSAERPKGSFSTLEIQRTEQGDSAMYLCASTRTSGGPTYNEQFFGPGTRLTVL.

This clonotype was recorded a few times. The chain combines TRBV15 with TRBJ2-4, with TRBD1 matching 8 bases. CDR1 and CDR2 (germline): LNHNV, YYDKDF (reference sequence). The CDR3 covers 16 residues. J lost 3 bases, V lost 5 bases, and 9 bases had no gene match. CDR3 coding DNA: TGTGCCACCAGCGGAATGACAGGGGCCTACAAAAACATTCAGTACTTC. Protein: CATSGMTGAYKNIQYF.

Many counts were recorded for this clonotype. The rearrangement joins TRBV3-1 to TRBJ1-5, with 9 nucleotides matching TRBD1. The CDR3 covers 17 residues. Trimming cost V 4 bases and J 0 bases; bases outside gene matches: 7. The germline V gene encodes CDR1 LGHDT and CDR2 YNNKEL (reference sequence). CDR3 DNA: TGTGCCAGCAGCCTCGGACAGGGGTCGCGTAGCAATCAGCCCCAGCATTTT. This gives the protein CASSLGQGSRSNQPQHF.

This clonotype was observed a single time. The genes are TRBV5-1 and TRBJ2-7; D remains unclear. The germline V gene has CDR1 SGHRS and CDR2 YFSETQ. V was cut by 0 bases and J by 0 bases, with 7 bases left in between. This CDR3 has 14 residues. The CDR3 nucleotides are TGCGCCAGCAGCTTGGACACAAGCTCCTACGAGCAGTACTTC. It is translated as CASSLDTSSYEQYF.

The chain employs TRBV11-2 and TRBJ1-2; no clear D gene. This CDR3 is built from 15 residues. V gave up 0 bases and J gave up 3 bases, with 11 bases separating them. Germline CDR1 and CDR2: SGHAT and FQNNGV. The CDR3: CASSLESGRYYGYTF. CDR3 coding DNA: TGTGCCAGCAGCTTAGAGTCAGGAAGATACTATGGCTACACCTTC.

To note about this clonotype: This may come from a read error, since a much larger clone is one base off. The CDR3 coding sequence is TGTGTCACCAGCAGGGGACATCAGGGGGTCCCCTCTACCAAAAACATTCAGTACTTC. Translating gives CVTSRGHQGVPSTKNIQYF. V is TRBV15 and J is TRBJ2-4, with 7 bases fitting TRBD1. The CDR3 contains 19 residues. Germline V gives CDR1 LNHNV, CDR2 YYDKDF (reference sequence).

In its sample, this clonotype was seen many times. J is TRBJ2-3 and V is TRBV6-1; 7 bases map to TRBD2. J was trimmed by 1 base and V by 4 bases; bases with no gene match: 2. Per germline, CDR1 MNHNS and CDR2 SASEGT. CDR3 length equals 14 residues. The CDR3 DNA sequence: TGTGCCAGCAGTGTTGGGGGGGGCACAGATACGCAGTATTTT. It encodes CASSVGGGTDTQYF.

This clonotype was seen ten or more times. This chain joins TRBV7-8 and TRBJ1-2, with TRBD1 identical over 9 bases. CDR1 and CDR2 from the germline V gene are SGHVS and FQNEAQ. The CDR3 runs 13 residues. The ends lost 5 bases at V and 8 bases at J; junction bases unmatched: 6. CDR3 bases: TGTGCCAGCAGCCCACAGGGGGCATTGGGCTACACCTTC. The encoded protein is CASSPQGALGYTF. The complete variable domain, with remaining parts taken from reference TRBV7-8 and TRBJ1-2, reads GAGVSQSPRYKVAKRGQDVALRCDPISGHVSLFWYQQALGQGPEFLTYFQNEAQLDKSGLPSDRFFAERPEGSVSTLKIQRTQQEDSAVYLCASSPQGALGYTFGSGTRLTVV.

This clonotype came up many times. The rearrangement links TRBV11-3 to TRBJ2-7; 7 positions match TRBD1. Looked up from germline, CDR1 is SGHNT and CDR2 is YENEEA. This CDR3 contains 12 residues. J lost 9 bases, V lost 5 bases, and 7 bases had no gene match. The CDR3 nucleotides read TGTGCCAGCAGCGACCGGACAGGCGGGCAGTACTTC. It specifies CASSDRTGGQYF.